This is a list of T cell receptor beta chains from one sample in a study of T cell repertoires in aging, cancer and after chemotherapy. TCRdb re-called the multiplex PCR reads with MiXCR, one entry per CDR3 protein. The table records around 440 distinct CDR3 sequences, 58% of them present only once. Source material: blood. Receptors were obtained from a human donor with a blood cancer. CDR3s include the opening cysteine and the closing phenylalanine or tryptophan. D genes are given only for firm matches. Size is omitted from some rows. Given values are once, few, many or a class for expanded clones.

12 | TRBJ1-2 | medium-sized | . | TRBV20-1 | CSARAGLAGYTF | TGCAGTGCTAGAGCTGGACTAGCGGGCTACACCTTC
11 | TRBJ2-7 | few | . | TRBV20-1 | CSARGTYEQYF | TGCAGTGCTAGAGGGACTTACGAGCAGTACTTC
12 | TRBJ2-3 | . | . | TRBV19 | CARRSSGDTQYF | TGTGCCCGTAGAAGTTCTGGGGATACTCAGTATTTT
16 | TRBJ2-5 | medium-sized | TRBD2 | TRBV5-1 | CASSLGLAGGEETQYF | TGCGCCAGCAGCTTAGGACTAGCGGGAGGGGAAGAGACCCAGTACTTC
17 | TRBJ2-5 | . | TRBD2 | TRBV28 | CASSLRGRGGWKGTQYF | TGTGCCAGCAGTTTACGGGGACGGGGGGGTTGGAAAGGGACCCAGTACTTC
16 | TRBJ1-2 | . | . | TRBV6-2/TRBV6-3 | CASSWGAEAYADGYTF | TGTGCCAGCAGTTGGGGCGCAGAAGCCTACGCAGATGGCTACACCTTC
15 | TRBJ1-1 | few | . | TRBV21-1 | CASTPLGQRNTEAFF | TGTGCCAGCACCCCCCTGGGACAGCGGAACACTGAAGCTTTCTTT
15 | TRBJ1-2 | . | . | TRBV19 | CASSIGGSGNYGYTF | TGTGCCAGTAGTATAGGAGGCAGCGGGAACTATGGCTACACCTTC
15 | TRBJ2-1 | . | . | TRBV19 | CASSIVADSYNEQFF | TGTGCCAGTAGTATAGTGGCGGATTCCTACAATGAGCAGTTCTTC
13 | TRBJ1-4 | few | . | TRBV6-1 | CASSEESAPKLFF | TGTGCCAGCAGTGAGGAAAGTGCGCCGAAACTGTTTTTT
14 | TRBJ2-2 | . | . | TRBV12-3/TRBV12-4 | CASSPSWNTGELFF | TGTGCCAGCAGTCCTTCCTGGAACACCGGGGAGCTGTTTTTT
15 | TRBJ2-7 | . | TRBD1 | TRBV18 | CASSQVRTGSGEQYF | TGTGCCAGCAGCCAAGTTAGGACAGGGTCGGGGGAGCAGTACTTC
15 | TRBJ1-5 | hyperexpanded | . | TRBV19 | CASSPGRVEGKPQHF | TGTGCCAGTAGTCCAGGGAGGGTCGAAGGGAAACCCCAGCATTTT
13 | TRBJ1-2 | . | TRBD1 | TRBV18 | CASSPDRVEGYTF | TGTGCCAGCTCACCAGACAGGGTAGAAGGCTACACCTTC
17 | TRBJ1-3 | . | . | TRBV5-4 | CTSSLAGTPGSGNTIYF | TGTACCAGCAGCTTGGCGGGGACCCCGGGCTCTGGAAACACAATATATTTT
14 | TRBJ2-5 | few | . | TRBV28 | CASTWGVYGETQYF | TGTGCCAGCACCTGGGGGGTTTACGGAGAGACCCAGTACTTC
13 | TRBJ2-7 | large | TRBD1 | TRBV18 | CASSGQGSYEQYF | TGTGCCAGCTCCGGACAGGGCTCCTACGAGCAGTACTTC
13 | TRBJ2-1 | . | . | TRBV10-2 | CASSESWQNEQFF | TGCGCCAGCAGTGAGTCTTGGCAGAATGAGCAGTTCTTC
15 | TRBJ2-1 | once | TRBD2 | TRBV5-4 | CASSPGLAGPNEQFF | TGTGCCAGCAGCCCAGGACTAGCGGGGCCCAATGAGCAGTTCTTC
17 | TRBJ2-3 | few | TRBD2 | TRBV7-9 | CASSLAPSGRAGDTQYF | TGTGCCAGCAGCTTAGCGCCTAGCGGGAGAGCAGGAGATACGCAGTATTTT
16 | TRBJ2-6 | . | . | TRBV6-2/TRBV6-3 | CASSYRAHSGANVLTF | TGTGCCAGCAGTTACAGGGCCCACTCTGGGGCCAACGTCCTGACTTTC
16 | TRBJ1-5 | . | TRBD1 | TRBV19 | CASSIIGTGGNQPQHF | TGTGCCAGTAGTATAATCGGGACAGGGGGCAATCAGCCCCAGCATTTT
15 | TRBJ2-1 | . | TRBD2 | TRBV11-2 | CASSSLAESYNEQFF | TGTGCCAGCAGCTCTCTAGCGGAGTCCTACAATGAGCAGTTCTTC
16 | TRBJ2-7 | . | TRBD2 | TRBV7-6 | CASSLETSGGTYEQYF | TGTGCCAGCAGCTTAGAGACTAGCGGGGGGACCTACGAGCAGTACTTC
12 | TRBJ2-1 | medium-sized | TRBD1 | TRBV5-1 | CASSSGQTEQFF | TGCGCCAGCAGCTCGGGACAGACTGAGCAGTTCTTC
15 | TRBJ1-2 | medium-sized | . | TRBV12-3/TRBV12-4 | CASSLGDLGRGGYTF | TGTGCCAGCAGTTTAGGGGATCTCGGGCGTGGTGGCTACACCTTC
11 | TRBJ2-1 | many | . | TRBV6-5 | CASRAALEQFF | TGTGCCAGCAGGGCGGCGCTTGAGCAGTTCTTC
16 | TRBJ2-2 | . | . | TRBV6-5 | CASSYSGGRLTGELFF | TGTGCCAGCAGTTACTCCGGGGGGCGCCTGACCGGGGAGCTGTTTTTT